A single sample is the source of the 2 T cell receptor beta chains below, sequenced in a study of T cells in Graves' hyperthyroidism and ophthalmopathy. RNA transcripts yielded amplified TCR beta CDR3 regions. Researchers ran a first-round RT-PCR on the TCR CDR3 using the HTBI primer set. TCRdb used MiXCR to reprocess the multiplex PCR reads, holding one entry per CDR3 protein. The sample holds a few hundred thousand distinct CDR3 sequences, about 15% seen once. Sequenced: blood. All receptors come from a woman in her forties or fifties with Graves' hyperthyroidism.

This clonotype was observed at least ten times. V usage is TRBV11-2 and J usage is TRBJ2-2, with D possibly being TRBD2 (5 bases). CDR1 is SGHAT and CDR2 is FQNNGV in the germline V gene. CDR3 length: 15 residues. The ends were cut back, 4 bases at V and 4 bases at J, with 13 bases in the middle. The chain's CDR3 is CASSSADAGTGELFF. The CDR3 bases are TGTGCCAGCAGCTCGGCTGACGCGGGCACCGGGGAGCTGTTTTTT.

This clonotype has a count of ten or more. The rearrangement uses TRBV7-2 and TRBJ2-1; D gene uncertain. Germline assignment: CDR1 SGHTA and CDR2 FQGNSA. The CDR3 has 13 amino acids. The V and J ends lost 6 bases and 9 bases respectively, with 15 bases between them. CDR3: CASSTNDRSEQFF. The CDR3 DNA sequence: TGTGCCAGCAGTACCAATGACCGGAGTGAGCAGTTCTTC.